The 18 T cell receptor beta chains listed next were all sequenced from one sample in a study of blood T cells in healthy people across ages. Primed by a sample-barcoded 5' primer and a J-beta primer mix, a second PCR proceeded for about 6 to 12 cycles. MiXCR, applied by TCRdb to the 5' RACE reads, yields one record per CDR3 protein. This sample yields hundreds of thousands of distinct CDR3 sequences, of which around 62% are seen a single time; roughly a quarter belongs to the top ten. Specimen: blood. The receptors stem from a young man in good health.

The chain employs TRBV9 and TRBJ2-3; TRBD1 might be the D (7 bases). Germline V gene data show CDR1 as SGDLS and CDR2 as YYNGEE. This CDR3 comprises 14 residues. With 7 bases removed from V and 2 bases from J, the gap between germline ends came to 14 bases. CDR3 amino acids: CASRQGGPTDTQYF. CDR3 coding DNA: TGTGCCAGCCGCCAGGGGGGCCCCACAGATACGCAGTATTTT.

The J gene is TRBJ1-5, the V gene TRBV4-1; 7 bases agree with TRBD1. Losses at the gene ends were 0 bases for V and 4 bases for J; bases not matched to a gene: 3. The CDR3 has 15 residues. Germline-derived CDR1 and CDR2 are MGHRA and YSYEKL. The CDR3 region is CASSQDHRGNQPQHF. The CDR3 coding sequence is TGCGCCAGCAGCCAAGATCACAGGGGTAATCAGCCCCAGCATTTT.

The J gene is TRBJ1-1, the V gene TRBV7-9; 11 positions agree with TRBD1. Germline V gives CDR1 SEHNR, CDR2 FQNEAQ (reference sequence). Losses at the gene ends were 5 bases for V and 10 bases for J; bases not matched to a gene: 9. The CDR3 is 14 residues long. The CDR3 region has the DNA TGTGCCAGCAGCGACCGAGGGGGACAGGGGGGAGCTTTCTTT. Its translation is CASSDRGGQGGAFF.

This clonotype was observed a single time. The chain joins TRBV7-9 to TRBJ2-2, with D possibly TRBD1 on 7 matching bases. The CDR3 is made up of 16 amino acids. Germline V CDR1 and CDR2: SEHNR, FQNEAQ (reference sequence). Trimming cost V 4 bases and J 5 bases, with 17 bases left between them. The CDR3 spells CASSYSVTGRTGELFF. The CDR3 bases are TGTGCCAGCAGCTACTCCGTGACAGGGAGGACCGGGGAGCTGTTTTTT.

The chain carries TRBV6-2 or TRBV6-3 and TRBJ2-2, with 7 bases fitting TRBD1. Germline CDR1 is MNHEY and CDR2 is SVGEGT. This CDR3 region has 13 residues. Germline trimming cut 6 bases from V and 7 bases from J; bases unmatched to any gene: 5. The CDR3, as DNA: TGTGCCAGCAGCCCAGGGGGACACGGGGAGCTGTTTTTT. Protein sequence: CASSPGGHGELFF.

A few counts support this clonotype. The chain employs TRBV7-3 and TRBJ2-4, with TRBD2 matching over 8 bases. The DNA end favors TRBJ2-5, so the J call may be wrong. The CDR3 runs to 15 residues. Germline V CDR1 and CDR2: SGHTA, FQGTGA. For the CDR3, the DNA is TGTGCCAGCAGCCGCGGGGTACTAGCGGAAGAGACCCAGTACTTC. Residues: CASSRGVLAEETQYF.

This clonotype was seen once. The V call is TRBV12-3 or TRBV12-4, the J call TRBJ1-5; TRBD1 is a possible D gene (5 bases). This CDR3 region has 15 residues. The V gene lost 3 bases and the J gene lost 3 bases, with 12 bases spanning the gap. CDR3 region: CASSFLGAPNQPQHF. As DNA, the CDR3 is TGTGCCAGCAGTTTCCTTGGGGCCCCCAATCAGCCCCAGCATTTT.

The genes are TRBV6-2 or TRBV6-3 and TRBJ2-1; 7 bases are shared with TRBD1. CDR3 length: 14 amino acids. CDR1 and CDR2 (germline): MNHEY, SVGEGT. The V gene end was trimmed by 11 bases and the J gene end by 0 bases; junction bases not matched to a gene: 7. The CDR3 DNA sequence: TGTGCCGTCAGGGGGACGGTCTCCTACAATGAGCAGTTCTTC. This sequence encodes CAVRGTVSYNEQFF.

The chain combines TRBV6-1 with TRBJ2-7, with 14 positions matching TRBD2. Unmatched junction bases numbered 6, after V lost 5 bases and J lost 0 bases. The CDR3 contains 17 residues. Germline CDR1 reads MNHNS; CDR2 reads SASEGT. CDR3 amino acids: CASSIGLAGGNSYEQYF. The CDR3 bases are TGTGCCAGCAGTATAGGACTAGCGGGGGGAAACTCCTACGAGCAGTACTTC.

This chain joins TRBV3-1 and TRBJ2-4; D unclear. The J call may be mistaken, given a closer DNA end match to TRBJ2-5. Germline V gene lookup returns CDR1 LGHDT and CDR2 YNNKEL (reference sequence). The length of the CDR3 is 14 residues. The CDR3 loop reads CASSPQTTGETQYF. For the CDR3, the DNA is TGTGCCAGCAGCCCTCAGACGACGGGAGAGACCCAGTACTTC.

The chain links TRBV9 to TRBJ2-3; TRBD2 aligns across 9 bases. The J segment lost 2 bases and the V segment lost 0 bases, leaving 7 bases of the junction unmatched. The V gene's germline CDR1 is SGDLS and CDR2 YYNGEE. The CDR3 contains 17 residues. CDR3 DNA sequence: TGTGCCAGCAGCGTAGTGGCTAGCGGGGAGTACACAGATACGCAGTATTTT. Protein product: CASSVVASGEYTDTQYF.

The V gene is TRBV10-3, the J gene TRBJ2-7; D ambiguous. Trimming left V 11 bases short and J 1 base short, with 18 bases between. In germline, CDR1 is ENHRY, CDR2 SYGVKD. The CDR3 spans 14 residues. CDR3 protein: CAASNLQASYEQYF. CDR3 nucleotides: TGTGCCGCCAGTAACTTGCAGGCTTCCTACGAGCAGTACTTC.

V gene TRBV4-2 combines with J gene TRBJ1-4; D is unresolved. Germline V gene sequence: CDR1 LGHNA, CDR2 YNFKEQ. The V end lost 0 bases, the J end lost 7 bases, and 12 bases lay between the germline ends. The CDR3 covers 15 residues. CDR3 sequence: CASSQEIGSGEKLFF. The CDR3 DNA reads TGTGCCAGCAGCCAAGAAATAGGATCTGGTGAAAAACTGTTTTTT.

This chain links TRBV20-1 with TRBJ2-5; 12 bases match TRBD2. Trimming removed 3 bases from V and 7 bases from J; junction bases left unmatched: 12. This CDR3 spans 16 amino acids. CDR1 is DFQATT and CDR2 is SNEGSKA in the germline V gene (reference sequence). DNA for the CDR3: TGCAGTGCTAGTAGCCGGACTAGCGGGGTTGGAGGGACCCAGTACTTC. It codes for CSASSRTSGVGGTQYF.

The chain combines TRBV7-3 with TRBJ2-6, with D maybe TRBD1 (6 bases). CDR3 length: 17 residues. Germline CDR1 SGHTA, CDR2 FQGTGA. V was shortened by 5 bases and J by 4 bases, with 18 bases between the two germline ends. The DNA for the CDR3 is TGTGCCAGCAGCCTACGCAAAAACAGGGCCGGGGCCAACGTCCTGACTTTC. Protein sequence: CASSLRKNRAGANVLTF.

J is TRBJ1-5 and V is TRBV2; D uncertain. This CDR3 has 17 residues. In germline, CDR1 is SNHLY, CDR2 FYNNEI. The germline V and J ends were trimmed by 4 bases and 1 base, with 17 bases remaining between them. CDR3 sequence (DNA): TGTGCCAGCAGTGTGCGCCCAATCGCTCGGAGCAATCAGCCCCAGCATTTT. It encodes CASSVRPIARSNQPQHF.

This clonotype has more than one count but fewer than ten. The chain employs TRBV5-1 and TRBJ2-1, with D possibly being TRBD2 (6 bases). The V end was cut by 0 bases, the J end by 7 bases, with 14 bases between. The CDR3 loop spans 15 amino acids. Germline CDR1 is SGHRS and CDR2 is YFSETQ. CDR3 protein: CASSLGLGSGNEQFF. CDR3 bases: TGCGCCAGCAGCTTGGGACTAGGGAGTGGGAATGAGCAGTTCTTC.

There are a few counts of this clonotype. This chain connects TRBV29-1 to TRBJ2-5; D might be TRBD2 (5 bases). This CDR3 is 11 amino acids long. V lost 4 bases and J 11 bases, leaving 14 bases between the germline ends. The V gene's germline CDR1 is SQVTM and CDR2 ANQGSEA. The CDR3 loop is CSVVQLGWQYF. The CDR3 nucleotides read TGCAGCGTTGTCCAACTAGGTTGGCAGTACTTC.